These 30 T cell receptor beta chains were all obtained from the same sample, sequenced in a study of T-cell memory formation after mild COVID-19. One entry per CDR3 protein results from TCRdb running MiXCR on the 5' RACE reads. The repertoire holds 250,000 or so distinct CDR3 sequences, with 15% to 20% as singletons. The sequencing input was PBMCs or a T cell subset sorted from them (not recorded which). The receptor source for this set is a man aged 18 to 30 who had mild COVID-19 (a few samples of this study predate the infection). Cell type and time point are not known.

Only a few counts were recorded for this clonotype. The V and J genes are TRBV4-2 and TRBJ2-3, with TRBD2 matching over 7 bases. The germline V gene encodes CDR1 LGHNA and CDR2 YNFKEQ. The CDR3 is 15 amino acids. The ends lost 0 bases at V and 2 bases at J; junction bases unmatched: 2. The CDR3 nucleotides are TGTGCCAGCAGCCAAGATAAGCGGGACACAGATACGCAGTATTTT. It specifies CASSQDKRDTDTQYF.

The J gene is TRBJ2-3, the V gene TRBV6-5; TRBD2 might be the D (6 bases). Germline V gene data show CDR1 as MNHEY and CDR2 as SVGAGI. CDR3 length: 15 amino acids. Trimming removed 3 bases from V and 0 bases from J, with 10 bases in between. CDR3: CASSYLRGSTDTQYF. DNA for the CDR3: TGTGCCAGCAGTTATTTACGGGGGAGCACAGATACGCAGTATTTT.

The CDR3 region is CASSKQMDLIAQYF. The CDR3 coding sequence is TGTGCCAGCAGTAAACAAATGGACCTGATCGCGCAGTATTTT. The chain has TRBV6-5 and TRBJ2-3, with no clear D. The CDR3 length is 14 residues. Germline CDR1 reads MNHEY; CDR2 reads SVGAGI. V lost 5 bases and J lost 10, with 19 bases in between.

This chain uses TRBV6-6 with TRBJ1-3; D unresolved. Trimming shortened V by 0 bases and J by 0 bases, and 6 bases separated the two germline ends. The CDR3 sequence is 15 residues long. Germline loops: CDR1 MNHNY, CDR2 SVGAGI (reference sequence). CDR3 DNA: TGTGCCAGCAGTTACTCATCCCACTCTGGAAACACCATATATTTT. It encodes CASSYSSHSGNTIYF.

This clonotype was counted only a few times. V gene TRBV7-2 combines with J gene TRBJ1-2, with 8 positions matching TRBD1. This CDR3 spans 16 amino acids. The ends lost 1 base at V and 3 bases at J; junction bases unmatched: 7. In germline, CDR1 is SGHTA, CDR2 FQGNSA. CDR3 sequence (DNA): TGTGCCAGCAGCTTAGTCGGACAGGGCCAGGACTATGGCTACACCTTC. It codes for CASSLVGQGQDYGYTF.

This chain joins TRBV5-1 and TRBJ2-1, with a tentative D call TRBD2 (6 bases). Trimming left V 7 bases short and J 2 bases short, with 13 bases between. This CDR3 is 14 amino acids long. Per the germline V gene, CDR1 is SGHRS and CDR2 is YFSETQ. This chain's CDR3 is CASSFAGTYNEQFF. The DNA for the CDR3 is TGCGCCAGCTCCTTTGCGGGGACCTACAATGAGCAGTTCTTC.

This sequence joins TRBV19 and TRBJ2-1; the match to TRBD1 covers 8 bases. Germline CDR1 and CDR2: LNHDA and SQIVND (reference sequence). CDR3 length: 13 residues. V lost 5 bases and J lost 13; bases outside the gene matches: 10. In nucleotides, the CDR3 is TGTGCCAGTAGTGATTCCACCGGGACAGGTCAGTTCTTC. It encodes CASSDSTGTGQFF.

V gene TRBV6-5 combines with J gene TRBJ2-1; a weak D match, TRBD1 (5 bases). This CDR3 spans 17 amino acids. Trimming took off 8 bases at V and 4 bases at J, with 24 bases between the two ends. Germline CDR1 MNHEY, CDR2 SVGAGI. In nucleotides, the CDR3 is TGTGCCAGCGATAGCCCCAGCGCAGGGCCAAGGTACAATGAGCAGTTCTTC. The encoded protein is CASDSPSAGPRYNEQFF.

J is TRBJ1-3 and V is TRBV5-5, with D hard to call. The CDR3 contains 17 residues. Deletions cut 3 bases from V and 2 bases from J, with 18 bases between. Per germline, CDR1 SGHKS and CDR2 YYEKEE (reference sequence). The CDR3 sequence: CASSSRTAQTTGNTIYF. The DNA of the CDR3 is TGTGCCAGCAGCTCCCGGACGGCCCAGACAACTGGAAACACCATATATTTT.

The chain combines TRBV6-2 or TRBV6-3 with TRBJ2-7; D not certain. Trimming removed 0 bases from V and 5 bases from J, with 11 bases in between. Germline V lookup: CDR1 MNHEY, CDR2 SVGEGT. The CDR3 length is 14 residues. CDR3 sequence: CASSYSGPSHEQYF. CDR3 nucleotide sequence: TGTGCCAGCAGTTACTCGGGTCCGTCCCACGAGCAGTACTTC.

This sequence joins TRBV6-5 and TRBJ1-2; D unresolved. CDR3 length: 15 residues. Trimming stripped 2 bases from V and 2 bases from J, with 12 bases between. Germline values: CDR1 MNHEY, CDR2 SVGAGI. CDR3 residues: CASSYDAKGNYGYTF. CDR3 in DNA: TGTGCCAGCAGTTACGACGCCAAGGGCAACTATGGCTACACCTTC.

The genes are TRBV29-1 and TRBJ1-1; D remains ambiguous. Germline CDR1 and CDR2: SQVTM and ANQGSEA. Trimming took off 6 bases at V and 5 bases at J, with 19 bases between the two ends. The CDR3 has 14 residues. The CDR3 sequence is CSVAYRASRTEAFF. CDR3 bases: TGCAGCGTGGCTTACCGGGCCTCTCGGACTGAAGCTTTCTTT.

This clonotype has a count of ten or more. V and J are TRBV7-2 and TRBJ2-5; D may be TRBD2 (6 bases). V dropped 3 bases and J dropped 4 bases, with 12 bases sitting between them. The germline CDR1 and CDR2 sequences are SGHTA and FQGNSA. This CDR3 contains 14 residues. CDR3 DNA sequence: TGTGCCAGCAGCTTTCGGGGGTTGAGAGAGACCCAGTACTTC. Translated, it gives CASSFRGLRETQYF.

The CDR3 region has the DNA TGCAGTGCCACAGGGGACGGGGGTTATGGCTACACCTTC. It is translated as CSATGDGGYGYTF. V gene TRBV20-1 combines with J gene TRBJ1-2; 7 nucleotides align to TRBD1. The trim removed 6 bases at V and 5 bases at J, leaving 9 bases unmatched. From germline, CDR1 is DFQATT and CDR2 SNEGSKA (reference sequence). The CDR3 is 13 residues long.

This clonotype was detected only a few times. The chain has TRBV5-6 and TRBJ2-3, with D hard to call. Germline CDR1 reads SGHDT; CDR2 reads YYEEEE. The CDR3 is made up of 16 amino acids. V gave up 0 bases and J gave up 5 bases, with 16 bases separating them. The CDR3 protein is CASSLEAVWAGDTQYF. CDR3 DNA sequence: TGTGCCAGCAGCTTGGAGGCAGTCTGGGCAGGAGATACGCAGTATTTT.

The rearrangement uses TRBV10-2 and TRBJ2-3; the D is unclear. Per germline, CDR1 WSHSY and CDR2 SAAADI. The germline V and J ends were trimmed by 7 bases and 1 base, with 9 bases remaining between them. This CDR3 has 13 residues. The DNA for the CDR3 is TGCGCCAGCATATCCCCAGGCACAGATACGCAGTATTTT. Residues: CASISPGTDTQYF.

This clonotype was recorded many times. The chain combines TRBV7-3 with TRBJ2-3, with D perhaps matching TRBD1 (5 bases). The ends were cut back, 8 bases at V and 1 base at J, with 10 bases in the middle. CDR1 is SGHTA and CDR2 is FQGTGA in the germline V gene. CDR3 length equals 13 residues. CDR3 protein: CASSIGGTDTQYF. CDR3 sequence (DNA): TGTGCCAGCTCCATAGGGGGCACAGATACGCAGTATTTT.

The CDR3 sequence: CAWSVPAAHRSTEAFF. The CDR3 nucleotides read TGTGCCTGGAGTGTACCCGCTGCACACCGGAGCACTGAAGCTTTCTTT. This chain connects TRBV30 to TRBJ1-1, with D unclear. This CDR3 comprises 16 residues. V gave up 0 bases and J gave up 4 bases, with 18 bases separating them. Germline V lookup: CDR1 GTSNPN, CDR2 SVGIG (reference sequence).

This clonotype appeared many times. This CDR3 is CAISDLANNEQFF. In DNA, the CDR3 is TGTGCCATCAGTGATCTCGCGAACAATGAGCAGTTCTTC. The rearrangement joins TRBV10-3 to TRBJ2-1; D call uncertain. V lost 3 bases and J lost 5, with 8 bases in between. This CDR3 contains 13 residues. Looked up from germline, CDR1 is ENHRY and CDR2 is SYGVKD.

This chain links TRBV7-6 with TRBJ2-7, with D perhaps TRBD1 or TRBD2 (5 bases each). Germline assignment: CDR1 SGHVS and CDR2 FNYEAQ. The CDR3 is 13 amino acids. V shed 3 bases and J shed 6 bases, with 12 bases lying between them. The DNA for the CDR3 is TGTGCCAGCAGCTTGATAGGGACGGGCGAGCAGTACTTC. Protein: CASSLIGTGEQYF. The full variable domain, rest sourced from reference TRBV7-6 and TRBJ2-7, is GAGVSQSPRYKVTKRGQDVALRCDPISGHVSLYWYRQALGQGPEFLTYFNYEAQQDKSGLPNDRFSAERPEGSISTLTIQRTEQRDSAMYRCASSLIGTGEQYFGPGTRLTVT.

Many counts were recorded for this clonotype. The chain uses TRBV24-1 and TRBJ1-1; 8 bases line up with TRBD1. The CDR3 runs to 15 residues. Germline trimming cut 2 bases from V and 1 base from J; bases unmatched to any gene: 2. From germline, CDR1 is KGHDR and CDR2 SFDVKD. The CDR3 reads CATSDSGTGNTEAFF. The CDR3 nucleotides are TGTGCCACCAGTGATTCCGGGACAGGGAACACTGAAGCTTTCTTT.

This clonotype showed up just a few times. This chain links TRBV4-1 with TRBJ1-5; D unresolved. The CDR3 length is 17 residues. V was clipped by 1 base and J by 0 bases, with 13 bases between them. Germline CDR1 reads MGHRA; CDR2 reads YSYEKL. CDR3 DNA sequence: TGCGCCAGCAGCCAAGTTGGCCTGCGTCTTAGCAATCAGCCCCAGCATTTT. Translation gives CASSQVGLRLSNQPQHF.

The chain is built from TRBV25-1 and TRBJ2-3, with TRBD2 matching over 10 bases. Per germline, CDR1 MGHDK and CDR2 SYGVNS. Trimming cost V 6 bases and J 6 bases; bases outside gene matches: 0. The CDR3 extends over 12 amino acids. The CDR3 sequence is CASRTSGDTQYF. CDR3 in DNA: TGTGCCAGCAGGACTAGCGGGGATACGCAGTATTTT.

This clonotype was observed a few times. This chain joins TRBV4-1 and TRBJ2-2, with D unresolved. This CDR3 is built from 14 residues. Germline V gives CDR1 MGHRA, CDR2 YSYEKL. The V end was cut by 3 bases, the J end by 2 bases, with 7 bases between. The CDR3 DNA sequence: TGCGCCAGCAGCCATAGTCCTAACACCGGGGAGCTGTTTTTT. Translated, it gives CASSHSPNTGELFF.

This clonotype was found a few times. The rearrangement joins TRBV7-9 to TRBJ1-1; TRBD1 aligns across 8 bases. Germline values: CDR1 SEHNR, CDR2 FQNEAQ (reference sequence). The junction had 5 bases not matched to a gene; V was cut back by 4 bases and J by 4 bases. This CDR3 has 14 residues. CDR3 nucleotides: TGTGCCAGCAGCTCCTGGACAGGGCCCACTGAAGCTTTCTTT. It is translated as CASSSWTGPTEAFF.

The J gene is TRBJ2-7, the V gene TRBV12-3 or TRBV12-4, with 8 bases that match TRBD2. V gave up 5 bases and J gave up 2 bases; unmatched junction bases: 5. This CDR3 region has 14 residues. The CDR3 is CASSLGLEPYEQYF. The CDR3 DNA reads TGTGCCAGCAGTCTGGGACTAGAACCCTACGAGCAGTACTTC.

This clonotype was observed a few times. This sequence joins TRBV12-5 and TRBJ1-5; 7 bases map to TRBD1. CDR1 LGHNT and CDR2 FRNRAP come from the germline V gene. The V segment lost 7 bases and the J segment 0 bases; nucleotides outside the gene matches: 6. This CDR3 region has 15 residues. The CDR3 region is CASVGTDYSNQPQHF. In DNA, the CDR3 is TGTGCTAGTGTCGGGACAGATTATAGCAATCAGCCCCAGCATTTT.

V gene TRBV7-9 combines with J gene TRBJ1-3; possible D gene TRBD1, 5 bases. There are 17 residues in the CDR3. Germline CDR1 SEHNR, CDR2 FQNEAQ (reference sequence). V was cut by 5 bases and J by 3 bases, with 20 bases left in between. The chain's CDR3 is CASSPPGVCWDGNTIYF. In DNA form, the CDR3 reads TGTGCCAGCAGCCCGCCGGGGGTATGCTGGGATGGAAACACCATATATTTT.

This chain uses TRBV9 with TRBJ2-5; D unclear. The CDR3 covers 14 residues. The germline gives CDR1 SGDLS, CDR2 YYNGEE. V lost 4 bases to trimming and J lost 4 bases, with 14 bases between them. For the CDR3, the DNA is TGTGCCAGCAGCCCATCAAGTATCGTAGAGACCCAGTACTTC. Translated: CASSPSSIVETQYF.

The chain recombines TRBV5-8 with TRBJ2-5; D ambiguous. This CDR3 has 12 residues. The V end was cut by 5 bases, the J end by 7 bases, with 12 bases between. Per the germline V gene, CDR1 is SGHTS and CDR2 is YDEGEE. DNA for the CDR3: TGTGCCAGCAGACCCAGCGTGGGGACCCAGTACTTC. It codes for CASRPSVGTQYF.